Each of the 23 T cell receptor beta chains below was sequenced from the same sample in a study of blood T cell repertoires in COVID-19. TCRdb's table, derived via immunoSEQ multiplex PCR, lists solely in-frame clones and lacks some. The table shows about 42,000 clones, with approximately 90% occurring only once. Sample: peripheral blood. The origin of the receptors is a man under 40 with active or convalescent COVID-19.

This clone occurred once. The rearrangement joins TRBV5-1 to TRBJ1-1; TRBD1 matches 7 bases. The germline V gene encodes CDR1 SGHRS and CDR2 YFSETQ. The CDR3 is 14 amino acids. The J segment lost 1 base and the V segment lost 4 bases, leaving 4 bases of the junction unmatched. In nucleotides, the CDR3 is TGCGCCAGCAGCCCGGGACAGCCGAACACTGAAGCTTTCTTT. Translation: CASSPGQPNTEAFF.

This chain uses TRBV27 with TRBJ2-2; the match to TRBD1 covers 7 bases. The CDR3 covers 15 residues. Germline V gene lookup returns CDR1 MNHEY and CDR2 SMNVEV (reference sequence). With 3 bases clipped from V and 5 bases from J, the junction kept 6 bases outside the gene matches. DNA for the CDR3: TGTGCCAGCAGTTTCCGGGACAGTAGGACCGGGGAGCTGTTTTTT. Amino acid sequence: CASSFRDSRTGELFF.

The rearrangement joins TRBV9 to TRBJ2-1, with 9 nucleotides matching TRBD1. Germline V gives CDR1 SGDLS, CDR2 YYNGEE. The ends lost 2 bases at V and 3 bases at J; junction bases unmatched: 0. The CDR3 spans 14 residues. CDR3 coding DNA: TGTGCCAGCAGCGTGACAGGGGGCTACAATGAGCAGTTCTTC. Protein sequence: CASSVTGGYNEQFF.

The chain couples TRBV5-5 to TRBJ2-2, with D possibly TRBD1 on 6 matching bases. CDR3 size: 16 residues. V was trimmed by 7 bases and J by 7 bases, leaving 23 bases between them. Per germline, CDR1 SGHKS and CDR2 YYEKEE (reference sequence). The CDR3 is CASGPTGRGLGGELFF. The CDR3 nucleotides read TGTGCCAGCGGCCCCACAGGCAGGGGTCTCGGCGGGGAGCTGTTTTTT.

The chain joins TRBV6-6 to TRBJ2-2, with D tentatively TRBD2 (5 bases). This CDR3 has 16 amino acids. From germline, CDR1 is MNHNY and CDR2 SVGAGI (reference sequence). Trimming pared 6 bases from V and 2 bases from J, leaving 16 bases between. Written as DNA, the CDR3 is TGTGCCAGCAGCTCCCGGTCGCGGGCAAACACCGGGGAGCTGTTTTTT. Amino acids: CASSSRSRANTGELFF.

This clone was picked up one time. The V gene is TRBV5-6, the J gene TRBJ2-3, with D unresolved. The CDR3 covers 13 residues. V lost 3 bases to trimming and J lost 1 base, with 6 bases between them. CDR1 and CDR2 (germline): SGHDT, YYEEEE. The chain's CDR3 is CASSSFRTDTQYF. The CDR3 nucleotides are TGTGCCAGCAGCTCATTTCGCACAGATACGCAGTATTTT.

For the CDR3, the DNA is TGCGCCAGCAGCCAAATAAACCCGGACAGGACCGGGGAGCTGTTTTTT. Amino acid sequence: CASSQINPDRTGELFF. This sequence joins TRBV4-3 and TRBJ2-2; 7 bases map to TRBD1. Germline loops: CDR1 LGHNA, CDR2 YSLEER. With V trimmed by 2 bases and J by 5 bases, 8 bases remained unmatched. This CDR3 comprises 16 residues.

The table lists this clone with a count of one. V gene TRBV7-3 combines with J gene TRBJ1-2; the match to TRBD1 covers 9 bases. The CDR3 length is 14 residues. Unmatched junction bases numbered 6, after V lost 4 bases and J lost 6 bases. The germline gives CDR1 SGHTA, CDR2 FQGTGA. The CDR3 region is CASSCHRGQDGYTF. The CDR3 bases are TGTGCCAGCAGCTGCCACAGGGGGCAGGATGGCTACACCTTC.

V gene TRBV5-8 combines with J gene TRBJ2-1; weak D call: TRBD1 (6 bases). The CDR3 contains 17 residues. V was shortened by 4 bases and J by 8 bases, with 25 bases between the two germline ends. Germline-derived CDR1 and CDR2 are SGHTS and YDEGEE. Here the CDR3 DNA reads TGTGCCAGCAGCCTCCGGCCGGGACACGGAGAGTGGGATGAGCAGTTCTTC. Protein product: CASSLRPGHGEWDEQFF. The entire variable domain, with the rest obtained from reference TRBV5-8 and TRBJ2-1, is as follows: EAGVTQSPTHLIKTRGQQATLRCSPISGHTSVYWYQQALGLGLQFLLWYDEGEERNRGNFPPRFSGRQFPNYSSELNVNALELEDSALYLCASSLRPGHGEWDEQFFGPGTRLTVL.

The chain is built from TRBV5-4 and TRBJ2-3; 14 bases align to TRBD2. The CDR3 loop spans 16 amino acids. V shed 4 bases, J shed 8 bases, and the junction held 9 bases outside the gene matches. The germline V gene encodes CDR1 SGHNT and CDR2 YYREEE (reference sequence). The CDR3 spells CASSPGTSGSLATQYF. Here the CDR3 DNA reads TGTGCCAGCAGCCCGGGGACTAGCGGGAGTTTGGCTACGCAGTATTTT.

The genes are TRBV21-1 and TRBJ1-1; TRBD1, the table's D call, lacks a check against the DNA. TRBV21-1 is recorded as a pseudogene. The CDR3 length is 12 residues. In nucleotides, the CDR3 is TGTGCCAGAGGAAGACACAGGGGGGGAGCTTTCTTT. It translates to CARGRHRGGAFF.

This clone was observed once. The CDR3 region has the DNA TGTGCCAGCAGCTTACGTGGGACAGGGGGCGCGCAGACCCAGTACTTC. This codes for CASSLRGTGGAQTQYF. The chain has TRBV11-2 and TRBJ2-5; 12 bases align to TRBD1. The CDR3 runs 16 residues. Looked up from germline, CDR1 is SGHAT and CDR2 is FQNNGV. Trimming at V came to 2 bases and at J to 6 bases, leaving 7 bases not matched to a gene.

The J gene is TRBJ1-4, the V gene TRBV25-1; 7 nucleotides agree with TRBD1. Germline V CDR1 and CDR2: MGHDK, SYGVNS. CDR3 length equals 18 residues. The V segment lost 6 bases and the J segment 0 bases; nucleotides outside the gene matches: 13. The CDR3 bases are TGTGCCAGCAGCCGCGGAACAGGGGACTTTGCAACTAATGAAAAACTGTTTTTT. It yields the protein CASSRGTGDFATNEKLFF.

This clone was found a few times. The genes are TRBV19 and TRBJ2-7, with a possible D match to TRBD1 (6 bases). Per the germline V gene, CDR1 is LNHDA and CDR2 is SQIVND (reference sequence). V was cut by 6 bases and J by 0 bases, with 9 bases left in between. The CDR3 extends over 13 amino acids. CDR3 in amino acids: CASRGDNSYEQYF. The CDR3, as DNA: TGTGCCAGTAGAGGGGACAACTCCTACGAGCAGTACTTC.

The chain employs TRBV2 and TRBJ2-5, with no clear D. CDR1 is SNHLY and CDR2 is FYNNEI in the germline V gene. This CDR3 region has 12 residues. Trimming took 8 bases from V and 5 from J, leaving 12 bases between them. CDR3 loop: CASGLNGETQYF. The CDR3 nucleotides are TGTGCCAGCGGGTTAAACGGGGAGACCCAGTACTTC.

This clone was picked up one time. The chain carries TRBV6-6 and TRBJ1-1, with a weak D call TRBD1 (6 bases). This CDR3 contains 13 residues. Germline V gives CDR1 MNHNY, CDR2 SVGAGI (reference sequence). Trimming took 8 bases from V and 3 from J, leaving 13 bases between them. The CDR3 loop reads CASGGGTHTEAFF. The CDR3, as DNA: TGTGCCAGCGGGGGCGGAACGCACACTGAAGCTTTCTTT.

CDR3 nucleotide sequence: TGTGCCAGCAGCCGATGGCAGCTAGATGAAAAACTGTTTTTT. This sequence encodes CASSRWQLDEKLFF. The chain joins TRBV9 to TRBJ1-4; D is unclear. Trimming stripped 4 bases from V and 6 bases from J, with 13 bases between. The CDR3 loop spans 14 amino acids. Per germline, CDR1 SGDLS and CDR2 YYNGEE.

The genes are TRBV11-1 and TRBJ1-2, with 9 bases aligning to TRBD1. This CDR3 region has 14 residues. The ends lost 5 bases at V and 3 bases at J; junction bases unmatched: 4. Germline V CDR1 and CDR2: SGHAT, FQDESV (reference sequence). CDR3 in DNA: TGTGCCAGCAGCGCACGGGACAGGGACTATGGCTACACCTTC. Its protein is CASSARDRDYGYTF.

This clone was counted only a few times. The chain has TRBV7-9 and TRBJ2-7; 14 nucleotides line up with TRBD2. Germline V gene sequence: CDR1 SEHNR, CDR2 FQNEAQ (reference sequence). CDR3 length: 17 amino acids. V lost 3 bases to trimming and J lost 7 bases; unmatched junction nucleotides: 11. The CDR3 DNA follows: TGTGCCAGCAGCTTTGGACTAGCGGGGGGCCCAGGAGTAGAGCAGTACTTC. Translating gives CASSFGLAGGPGVEQYF.

The rearrangement links TRBV3-1 (or the pseudogene TRBV3-2) to TRBJ2-5; D is unclear. The CDR3 sequence is 13 residues long. Germline V gives CDR1 LGHDT, CDR2 YNNKEL (reference sequence). V was clipped by 4 bases and J by 2 bases, with 8 bases between them. The CDR3 region is CASSPSDQETQYF. The CDR3 bases are TGTGCCAGCAGCCCCAGCGATCAAGAGACCCAGTACTTC.

This chain links TRBV19 with TRBJ1-5; unclear D gene. Trimming shortened V by 5 bases and J by 1 base, and 12 bases separated the two germline ends. Germline CDR1 reads LNHDA; CDR2 reads SQIVND (reference sequence). The CDR3 contains 15 residues. The CDR3 loop is CASSPSVRSNQPQHF. The CDR3 DNA reads TGTGCCAGTAGTCCCAGCGTCCGGAGCAATCAGCCCCAGCATTTT.

The genes are TRBV5-1 and TRBJ2-1; D not resolved. The V end lost 0 bases, the J end lost 5 bases, and 12 bases lay between the germline ends. CDR3 length: 15 amino acids. The germline CDR1 and CDR2 sequences are SGHRS and YFSETQ. The DNA for the CDR3 is TGCGCCAGCAGCTTGGTTGTCGGTGTGGACAATGAGCAGTTCTTC. Amino acids: CASSLVVGVDNEQFF.

V is TRBV10-1 and J is TRBJ1-2; D not resolved. The CDR3 has 13 residues. Trimming took 0 bases from V and 3 from J, leaving 5 bases between them. Germline V lookup: CDR1 WNHNN, CDR2 SYGVQD (reference sequence). The CDR3 region is CASSESTDYGYTF. Written as DNA, the CDR3 is TGCGCCAGCAGTGAGTCTACAGACTATGGCTACACCTTC.